The T cell receptor beta chain under discussion was sequenced for a study of blood T cell repertoires in COVID-19. Losses at the gene ends were 2 bases for V and 1 base for J; bases not matched to a gene: 6. The CDR3 covers 16 residues. Germline CDR1 and CDR2: SGHVS and FNYEAQ. Here immunoSEQ multiplex PCR was the method, and the copy in TCRdb shows in-frame clones only, minus some. This table holds 130,000 to 150,000 clones, just under 90% found once. The chain recombines TRBV7-6 with TRBJ2-3; 7 bases align to TRBD2. The sequencing sample was made of peripheral blood. The clonotype originates from a woman aged 45-65 years with active or convalescent COVID-19. The CDR3 sequence: CASSLYTSGGTDTQYF. The CDR3 nucleotides read TGTGCCAGCAGCTTATACACCAGCGGGGGCACAGATACGCAGTATTTT.